Given below is one T cell receptor beta chain in context. Other DNA sequences in the sample encode the same CDR3. The sample originates from a study of blood T cell repertoires in COVID-19. Overall study context: Samples representing acute and convalescent COVID-19 were sourced from the United States, Italy and Spain.

Profiled with immunoSEQ multiplex PCR; TCRdb holds only in-frame clones, not every one. This repertoire shows hundreds of thousands of clones, about 87% found once; its top ten account for 3%. Participant reports of clinical history set cohort assignment. The CDR3 is 14 residues long. The V gene's germline CDR1 is GTSNPN and CDR2 SVGIG (reference sequence). V trimming: 3 bases; J trimming: 8 bases; junction bases outside the gene matches: 9. The chain recombines TRBV30 with TRBJ1-2, with 10 bases that match TRBD1. Sequenced material: PBMCs or T cells enriched from blood (not recorded which). This TCR was sampled from a woman between 45 and 65 years old who had recovered from COVID-19. The CDR3 DNA follows: TGTGCCTGGAGCGCTACCGGGACAGGGGTCGGCTACACCTTC. Encoded protein: CAWSATGTGVGYTF. Based on the CDR3 plus reference TRBV30 and TRBJ1-2, the full variable domain is SQTIHQWPATLVQPVGSPLSLECTVEGTSNPNLYWYRQAAGRGLQLLFYSVGIGQISSEVPQNLSASRPQDRQFILSSKKLLLSDSGFYLCAWSATGTGVGYTFGSGTRLTVV.